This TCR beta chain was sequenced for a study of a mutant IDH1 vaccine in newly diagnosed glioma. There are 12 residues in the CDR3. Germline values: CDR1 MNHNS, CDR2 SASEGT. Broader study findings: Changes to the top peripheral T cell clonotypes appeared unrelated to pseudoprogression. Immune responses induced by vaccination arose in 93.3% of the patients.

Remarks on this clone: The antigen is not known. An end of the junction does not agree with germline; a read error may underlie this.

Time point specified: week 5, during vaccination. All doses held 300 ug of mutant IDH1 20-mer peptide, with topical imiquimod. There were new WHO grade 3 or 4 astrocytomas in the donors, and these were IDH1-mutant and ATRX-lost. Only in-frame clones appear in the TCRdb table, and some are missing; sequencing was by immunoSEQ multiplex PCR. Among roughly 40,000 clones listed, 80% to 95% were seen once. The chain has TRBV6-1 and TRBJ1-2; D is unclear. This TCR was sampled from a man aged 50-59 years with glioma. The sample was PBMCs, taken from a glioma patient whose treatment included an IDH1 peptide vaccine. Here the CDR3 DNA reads TGTGCCAGCAGAGAAGATTGGTATGGCTACACCTTC. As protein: CASREDWYGYTF.